A single sample gave rise to the 18 T cell receptor beta chains below, sequenced in a study of identical twins. TCRdb re-derived calls from the 5' RACE reads in MiXCR, one entry per CDR3 protein. The sample lists 520,000 or so distinct CDR3 sequences, approximately 22% occurring once. These same data were also listed under a study on T cells expressing NK-cell markers.

The sequenced material came from CD4+ T cells sorted from blood. These receptor sequences come from a woman aged 18-35 years in good health.

V gene TRBV6-5 combines with J gene TRBJ1-1, with no clear D. V was cut by 0 bases and J by 1 base, with 12 bases left in between. The V gene's germline CDR1 is MNHEY and CDR2 SVGAGI. The CDR3 is made up of 16 amino acids. The CDR3 sequence is CASSYSTAGTNTEAFF. The CDR3 DNA sequence: TGTGCCAGCAGTTACTCGACGGCAGGAACGAACACTGAAGCTTTCTTT.

This rearrangement joins TRBV5-6 to TRBJ1-4, with a tentative D call TRBD1 (6 bases). This CDR3 contains 13 residues. Germline CDR1 and CDR2: SGHDT and YYEEEE. Trimming left V 1 base short and J 8 bases short, with 9 bases between. This CDR3 reads CASSLFRGEKLFF. DNA for the CDR3: TGTGCCAGCAGCTTGTTCAGGGGAGAAAAACTGTTTTTT.

This clonotype was observed a few times. This chain uses TRBV6-2 or TRBV6-3 with TRBJ1-5; the match to TRBD1 covers 11 bases. The V gene end was trimmed by 5 bases and the J gene end by 2 bases; junction bases not matched to a gene: 8. The CDR3 covers 17 residues. Germline CDR1 reads MNHEY; CDR2 reads SVGEGT. The CDR3 here is CASSPGQGAGGNQPQHF. In DNA form, the CDR3 reads TGTGCCAGCAGTCCCGGACAGGGGGCAGGGGGCAATCAGCCCCAGCATTTT.

This chain links TRBV5-1 with TRBJ2-3, with D possibly TRBD1 on 5 matching bases. This CDR3 is built from 15 residues. With 5 bases removed from V and 1 base from J, the gap between germline ends came to 14 bases. Germline lookup yields CDR1 SGHRS and CDR2 YFSETQ. CDR3 region: CASSRAKGGTDTQYF. CDR3 nucleotides: TGCGCCAGCAGTCGGGCCAAAGGGGGCACAGATACGCAGTATTTT.

In this sample, this clonotype turned up many times. The chain uses TRBV5-1 and TRBJ2-3; D is possibly TRBD2 (7 bases). The germline V and J ends were trimmed by 0 bases and 4 bases, with 15 bases remaining between them. Germline-derived CDR1 and CDR2 are SGHRS and YFSETQ. CDR3 length: 16 amino acids. This chain's CDR3 is CASSLAIGGVADTQYF. CDR3 nucleotide sequence: TGCGCCAGCAGCTTGGCCATAGGGGGGGTTGCAGATACGCAGTATTTT.

This chain connects TRBV12-3 or TRBV12-4 to TRBJ2-1, with D perhaps TRBD2 (6 bases). CDR3 length equals 12 residues. V was clipped by 7 bases and J by 12 bases, with 16 bases between them. The CDR3 nucleotides are TGTGCCAGCACCTGGACTACAGTTTCGCAGTTCTTC. Translation: CASTWTTVSQFF.

At least ten counts were recorded for this clonotype. This sequence joins TRBV12-3 or TRBV12-4 and TRBJ2-1; D is ambiguous. V was pared by 6 bases and J by 10 bases, with 13 bases between. The CDR3 is made up of 12 amino acids. CDR3 in amino acids: CASRPVAGEQFF. DNA of the CDR3: TGTGCCAGCAGACCCGTAGCTGGGGAGCAGTTCTTC.

This clonotype was counted ten times or more. J is TRBJ2-3 and V is TRBV4-3; 8 nucleotides match TRBD2. Germline V CDR1 and CDR2: LGHNA, YSLEER. The J segment lost 2 bases and the V segment lost 3 bases, leaving 7 bases of the junction unmatched. This CDR3 comprises 16 residues. The DNA of the CDR3 is TGCGCCAGCAGCCAGTTGTCAGCGGGAGACACAGATACGCAGTATTTT. It translates to CASSQLSAGDTDTQYF.

This chain joins TRBV20-1 and TRBJ2-3; 8 bases match TRBD2. The V gene's germline CDR1 is DFQATT and CDR2 SNEGSKA (reference sequence). The CDR3 covers 14 residues. Trimming at V came to 3 bases and at J to 3 bases, leaving 5 bases not matched to a gene. CDR3 coding DNA: TGCAGTGCTAGCGGGGGGGCAACGACAGATACGCAGTATTTT. Residues: CSASGGATTDTQYF.

This clonotype has ten or more counts. The chain is built from TRBV5-6 and TRBJ2-5; D may be TRBD1 (5 bases). The V gene lost 5 bases and the J gene lost 4 bases, with 21 bases spanning the gap. The CDR3 totals 16 residues. Germline lookup yields CDR1 SGHDT and CDR2 YYEEEE. This CDR3 is CASSSQRREKGETQYF. CDR3 nucleotide sequence: TGTGCCAGCAGTTCCCAACGCAGGGAAAAGGGAGAGACCCAGTACTTC.

This chain joins TRBV10-3 and TRBJ2-5, with D hard to call. Germline values: CDR1 ENHRY, CDR2 SYGVKD. The V and J ends lost 2 bases and 0 bases respectively, with 10 bases between them. The CDR3 runs to 15 residues. The CDR3 region is CAISEGFAYQETQYF. Written as DNA, the CDR3 is TGTGCCATCAGTGAGGGTTTTGCCTACCAAGAGACCCAGTACTTC.

V and J are TRBV11-2 and TRBJ1-1; D remains unclear. V was pared by 5 bases and J by 5 bases, with 15 bases between. The CDR3 spans 14 residues. CDR1 is SGHAT, CDR2 FQNNGV, per germline. The CDR3 reads CASSPSNGGTEAFF. The DNA for the CDR3 is TGTGCCAGCAGCCCCTCAAATGGAGGGACTGAAGCTTTCTTT. Drawing the rest from reference TRBV11-2 and TRBJ1-1, the complete variable domain is EAGVAQSPRYKIIEKRQSVAFWCNPISGHATLYWYQQILGQGPKLLIQFQNNGVVDDSQLPKDRFSAERLKGVDSTLKIQPAKLEDSAVYLCASSPSNGGTEAFFGQGTRLTVV.

This clonotype was counted only a few times. The chain is built from TRBV29-1 and TRBJ2-1; 13 bases map to TRBD2. CDR1 is SQVTM, CDR2 ANQGSEA, per germline. This CDR3 region has 19 residues. V shed 8 bases and J 2 bases; nucleotides not matched to a gene: 18. The CDR3 region is CSTADRTSGSRGAYNEQFF. The DNA for the CDR3 is TGCAGCACGGCCGATAGGACTAGCGGGAGTAGGGGGGCCTACAATGAGCAGTTCTTC.

This clonotype was counted between two and nine times. The chain links TRBV7-9 to TRBJ2-6; no definite D call. Trimming shortened V by 0 bases and J by 0 bases, and 9 bases separated the two germline ends. Per the germline V gene, CDR1 is SEHNR and CDR2 is FQNEAQ (reference sequence). The CDR3 extends over 17 amino acids. CDR3 sequence (DNA): TGTGCCAGCAGCTTAGCGGTAACGAGCTCTGGGGCCAACGTCCTGACTTTC. It translates to CASSLAVTSSGANVLTF.

The chain has TRBV2 and TRBJ1-1, with D perhaps TRBD1 (5 bases). This CDR3 comprises 14 residues. Trimming took off 8 bases at V and 5 bases at J, with 18 bases between the two ends. The V gene's germline CDR1 is SNHLY and CDR2 FYNNEI. The CDR3 DNA follows: TGTGCCAGCCGGGCGGAGGGGATGGAAACTGAAGCTTTCTTT. The encoded protein is CASRAEGMETEAFF. Combining the CDR3 with reference TRBV2 and TRBJ1-1 gives the whole variable domain EPEVTQTPSHQVTQMGQEVILRCVPISNHLYFYWYRQILGQKVEFLVSFYNNEISEKSEIFDDQFSVERPDGSNFTLKIRSTKLEDSAMYFCASRAEGMETEAFFGQGTRLTVV.

The J gene is TRBJ2-1, the V gene TRBV12-3 or TRBV12-4; 8 bases are a match to TRBD2. CDR3 length: 13 amino acids. J lost 14 bases, V lost 2 bases, and 8 bases had no gene match. The CDR3 spells CASSLTGRGGKFF. The CDR3 DNA follows: TGTGCCAGCAGTTTAACCGGGAGGGGTGGGAAGTTCTTC.

This sequence joins TRBV20-1 and TRBJ1-4; D may be TRBD1 (5 bases). This CDR3 comprises 10 residues. The V gene lost 5 bases and the J gene lost 11 bases, with 9 bases spanning the gap. Germline CDR1 DFQATT, CDR2 SNEGSKA (reference sequence). CDR3 protein: CSAVGVKLFF. CDR3 DNA: TGCAGTGCTGTGGGGGTGAAACTGTTTTTT.

This clonotype was detected only once. J is TRBJ2-5 and V is TRBV3-1, with D tentatively TRBD1 or TRBD2 (6 bases each). This CDR3 region has 17 residues. In germline, CDR1 is LGHDT, CDR2 YNNKEL (reference sequence). Trimming left V 5 bases short and J 1 base short, with 20 bases between. CDR3: CASSYLQPRGPQETQYF. CDR3 coding DNA: TGTGCCAGCAGCTATCTACAGCCTCGGGGGCCCCAAGAGACCCAGTACTTC.